This T cell receptor (beta chain) was recorded in a study of CD8+CD57+ T cells in acquired aplastic anemia. As for this clonotype: No antigen is known for it.

Investigators profiled TCR beta VDJ and CDR3 from genomic DNA template. TCRdb analysed the reads with MiXCR anew, one entry per CDR3 protein. The table records 150,000 to 200,000 distinct CDR3 sequences, roughly 50% of them present only once. The germline V gene encodes CDR1 SEHNR and CDR2 FQNEAQ (reference sequence). V was shortened by 5 bases and J by 2 bases, with 9 bases between the two germline ends. The CDR3 totals 13 residues. The study's findings and limits: CD8+ Simpson's diversity showed no significant patient-control difference.

Patients chosen for sequencing had shown CD8+CD57+ cell expansion by flow cytometry. The sample consisted of sorted CD4+, CD8+, or CD8+CD57+ T cells (not recorded which) from PBMCs. The gene calls are TRBV7-9 and TRBJ1-1, with a weak D call TRBD1 (6 bases). The TCR originated in a human donor with aplastic anemia. In DNA form, the CDR3 reads TGTGCCAGCAGCAGACAGGTAAACACTGAAGCTTTCTTT. Translated, it gives CASSRQVNTEAFF.